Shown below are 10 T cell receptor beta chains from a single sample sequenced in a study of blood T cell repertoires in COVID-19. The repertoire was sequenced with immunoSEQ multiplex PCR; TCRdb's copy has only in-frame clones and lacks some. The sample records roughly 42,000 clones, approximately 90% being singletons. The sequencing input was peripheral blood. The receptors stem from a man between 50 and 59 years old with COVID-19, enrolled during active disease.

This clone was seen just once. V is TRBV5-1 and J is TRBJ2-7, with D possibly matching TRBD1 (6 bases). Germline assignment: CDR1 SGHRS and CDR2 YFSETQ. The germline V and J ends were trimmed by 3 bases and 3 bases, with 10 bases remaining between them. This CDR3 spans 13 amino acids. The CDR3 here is CASSSGQNYEQYF. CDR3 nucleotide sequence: TGCGCCAGCAGCTCAGGACAGAACTACGAGCAGTACTTC.

CDR3 protein: CASSSETGGWNTEAFF. The CDR3 bases are TGTGCCAGCAGTTCCGAGACAGGGGGTTGGAACACTGAAGCTTTCTTT. The J gene is TRBJ1-1, the V gene TRBV6-2 or TRBV6-3, with TRBD1 matching over 9 bases. The J segment lost 1 base and the V segment lost 4 bases, leaving 7 bases of the junction unmatched. Germline loops: CDR1 MNHEY, CDR2 SVGEGT. The CDR3 totals 16 residues.

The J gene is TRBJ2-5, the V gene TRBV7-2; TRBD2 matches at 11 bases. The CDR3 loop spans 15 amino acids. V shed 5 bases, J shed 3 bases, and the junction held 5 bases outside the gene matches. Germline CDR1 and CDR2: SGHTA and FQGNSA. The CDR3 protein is CASSRGGLAEETQYF. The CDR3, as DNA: TGTGCCAGCAGCCGGGGGGGACTAGCGGAAGAGACCCAGTACTTC.

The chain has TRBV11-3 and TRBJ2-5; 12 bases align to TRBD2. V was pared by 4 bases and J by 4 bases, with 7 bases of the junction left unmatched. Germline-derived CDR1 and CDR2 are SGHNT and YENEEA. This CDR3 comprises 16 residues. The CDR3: CASSSRLAGAGETQYF. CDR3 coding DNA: TGTGCCAGCAGCTCCCGACTAGCGGGAGCTGGAGAGACCCAGTACTTC.

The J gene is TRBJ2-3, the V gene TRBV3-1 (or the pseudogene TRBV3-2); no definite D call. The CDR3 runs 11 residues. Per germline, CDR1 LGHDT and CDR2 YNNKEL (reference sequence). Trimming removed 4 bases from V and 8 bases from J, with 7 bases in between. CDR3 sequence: CASSRAGTQYF. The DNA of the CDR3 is TGTGCCAGCAGCCGAGCAGGTACGCAGTATTTT.

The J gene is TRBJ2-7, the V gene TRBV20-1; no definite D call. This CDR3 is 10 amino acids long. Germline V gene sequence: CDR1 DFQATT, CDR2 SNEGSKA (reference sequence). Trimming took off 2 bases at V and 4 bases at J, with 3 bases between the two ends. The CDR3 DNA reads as TGCAGTGCTAGATCTTACGAGCAGTACTTC. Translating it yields CSARSYEQYF.

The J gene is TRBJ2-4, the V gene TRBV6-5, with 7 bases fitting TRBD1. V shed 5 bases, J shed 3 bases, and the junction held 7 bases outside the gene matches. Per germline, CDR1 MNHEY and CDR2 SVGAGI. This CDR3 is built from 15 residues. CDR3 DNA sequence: TGTGCCAGCAGTCCAGGGGGTGTTATCAAAAACATTCAGTACTTC. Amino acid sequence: CASSPGGVIKNIQYF.

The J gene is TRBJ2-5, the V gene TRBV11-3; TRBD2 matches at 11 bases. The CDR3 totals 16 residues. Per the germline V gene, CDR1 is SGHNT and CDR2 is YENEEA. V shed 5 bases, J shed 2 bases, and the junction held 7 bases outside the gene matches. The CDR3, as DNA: TGTGCCAGCAGCAGGGGACTAGCGGCCCAGCAAGAGACCCAGTACTTC. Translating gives CASSRGLAAQQETQYF.

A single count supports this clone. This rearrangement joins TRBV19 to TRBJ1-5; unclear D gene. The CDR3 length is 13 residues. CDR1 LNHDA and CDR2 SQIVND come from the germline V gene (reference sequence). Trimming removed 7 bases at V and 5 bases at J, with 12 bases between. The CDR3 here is CASKGGGDQPQHF. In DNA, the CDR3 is TGTGCCAGTAAAGGTGGCGGAGATCAGCCCCAGCATTTT.

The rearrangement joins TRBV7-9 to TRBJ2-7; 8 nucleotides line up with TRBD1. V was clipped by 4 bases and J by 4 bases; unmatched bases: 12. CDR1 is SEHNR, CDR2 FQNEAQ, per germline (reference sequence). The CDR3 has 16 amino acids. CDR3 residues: CASSSRTDRGMYEQYF. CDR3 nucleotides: TGTGCCAGCAGCTCCCGAACCGACAGGGGAATGTACGAGCAGTACTTC.